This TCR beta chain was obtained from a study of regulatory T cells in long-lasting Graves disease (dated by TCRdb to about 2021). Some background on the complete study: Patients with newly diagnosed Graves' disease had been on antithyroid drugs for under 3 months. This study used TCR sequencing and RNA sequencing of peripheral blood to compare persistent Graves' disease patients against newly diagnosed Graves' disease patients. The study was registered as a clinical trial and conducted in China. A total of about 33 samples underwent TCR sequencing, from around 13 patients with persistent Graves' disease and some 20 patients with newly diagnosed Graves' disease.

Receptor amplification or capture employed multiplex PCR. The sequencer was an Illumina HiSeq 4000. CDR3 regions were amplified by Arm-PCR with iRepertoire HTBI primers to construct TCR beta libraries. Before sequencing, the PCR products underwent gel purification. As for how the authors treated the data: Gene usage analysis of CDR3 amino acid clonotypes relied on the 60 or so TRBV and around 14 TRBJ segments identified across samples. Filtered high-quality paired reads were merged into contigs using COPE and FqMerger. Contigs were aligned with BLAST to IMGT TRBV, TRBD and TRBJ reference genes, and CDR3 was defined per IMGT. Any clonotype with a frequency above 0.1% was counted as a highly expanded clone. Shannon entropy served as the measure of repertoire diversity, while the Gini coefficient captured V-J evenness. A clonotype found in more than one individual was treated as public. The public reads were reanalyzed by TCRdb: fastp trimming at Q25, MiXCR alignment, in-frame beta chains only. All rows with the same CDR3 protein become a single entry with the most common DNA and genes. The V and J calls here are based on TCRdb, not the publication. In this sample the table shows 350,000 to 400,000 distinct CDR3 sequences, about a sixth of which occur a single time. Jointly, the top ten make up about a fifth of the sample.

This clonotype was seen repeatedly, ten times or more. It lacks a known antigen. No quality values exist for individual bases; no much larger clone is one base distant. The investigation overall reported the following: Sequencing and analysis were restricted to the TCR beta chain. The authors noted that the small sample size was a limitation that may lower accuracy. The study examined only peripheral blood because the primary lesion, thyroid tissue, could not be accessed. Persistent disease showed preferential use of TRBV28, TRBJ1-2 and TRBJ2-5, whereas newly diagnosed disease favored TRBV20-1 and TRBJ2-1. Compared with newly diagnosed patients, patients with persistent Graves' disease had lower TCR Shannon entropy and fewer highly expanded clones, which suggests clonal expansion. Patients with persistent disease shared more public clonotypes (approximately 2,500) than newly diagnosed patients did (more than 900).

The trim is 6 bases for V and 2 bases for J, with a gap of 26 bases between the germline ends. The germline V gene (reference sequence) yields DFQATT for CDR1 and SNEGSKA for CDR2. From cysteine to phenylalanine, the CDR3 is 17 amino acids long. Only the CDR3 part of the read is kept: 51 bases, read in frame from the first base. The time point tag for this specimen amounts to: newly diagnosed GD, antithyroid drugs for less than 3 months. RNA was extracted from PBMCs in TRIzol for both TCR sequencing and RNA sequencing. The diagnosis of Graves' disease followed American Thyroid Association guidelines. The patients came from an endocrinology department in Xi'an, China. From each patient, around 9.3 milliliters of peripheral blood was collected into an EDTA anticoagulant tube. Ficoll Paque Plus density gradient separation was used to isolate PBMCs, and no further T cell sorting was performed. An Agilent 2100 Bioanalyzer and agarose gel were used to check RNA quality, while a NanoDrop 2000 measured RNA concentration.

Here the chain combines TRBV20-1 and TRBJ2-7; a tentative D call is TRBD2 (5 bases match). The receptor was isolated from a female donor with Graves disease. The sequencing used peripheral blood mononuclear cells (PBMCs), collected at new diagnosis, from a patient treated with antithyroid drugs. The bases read TGCAGTGCCGACCTTATTCGAGCGTTAAGAGGGACCTACGAGCAGTACTTC. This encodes CSADLIRALRGTYEQYF.